The clone carrying this T cell receptor beta chain appeared many times. Combining iRepertoire HTBI primers with Arm-PCR of CDR3 regions, the authors built TCR beta libraries. Each CDR3 protein is one row after TCRdb ran MiXCR on the multiplex PCR reads. The sample shows roughly 420,000 distinct CDR3 sequences, 12% to 15% of them seen only once. V was clipped by 2 bases and J by 9 bases, with 11 bases between them. CDR1 and CDR2 (germline): SGHDN, FVKESK. This CDR3 contains 13 residues. The data originate from a study of regulatory T cells in long-lasting Graves disease. Described time point: newly diagnosed GD, antithyroid drugs for less than 3 months. From RNA extracted from PBMCs, the TCR library was made. The same sample was also studied in work on T cells in Graves' hyperthyroidism and ophthalmopathy. That study reports: Graves' hyperthyroidism is called stable when ophthalmopathy does not progress within 18 months.

The starting material was peripheral blood mononuclear cells (PBMCs), obtained at new diagnosis, from a patient treated with antithyroid drugs. The rearrangement joins TRBV14 to TRBJ2-1, with D tentatively TRBD2 (6 bases). This sequence originates from a woman in her 50s with Graves disease. Here the CDR3 DNA reads TGTGCCAGCAGCCAATACGGGAGAGGTGAGCAGTTCTTC. It codes for CASSQYGRGEQFF.